The 16 T cell receptor beta chains below come from one sample, sequenced in a study of blood T cell repertoires in COVID-19 (dated by TCRdb to 2019 to 2021). Receptor libraries were prepared by the immunoSEQ multiplex PCR assay. The table was pulled from immuneACCESS by TCRdb, which kept in-frame rearrangements only. Such tables lose some clones; where checked, under half of the loss comes from unresolved V genes, and the rest has no known cause. The sample includes about 190,000 clones, with 60% to 80% observed a single time. Together, the top ten hold around 16% of the sample. Sequences were obtained from peripheral blood. The receptor source for this set is a man in his sixties with active or convalescent COVID-19.

This clone has a count of ten or more. The chain is built from TRBV7-2 and TRBJ1-2, with D hard to call. Germline CDR1 SGHTA, CDR2 FQGNSA. The CDR3 totals 15 residues. V lost 1 base and J 6 bases, leaving 15 bases between the germline ends. The CDR3: CASSLEAVSINGYTF. The CDR3 region has the DNA TGTGCCAGCAGCTTAGAGGCGGTCAGTATAAATGGCTACACCTTC.

The chain joins TRBV24-1 to TRBJ2-1; 12 positions match TRBD2. CDR1 and CDR2 (germline): KGHDR, SFDVKD. Trimming removed 9 bases from V and 6 bases from J; junction bases left unmatched: 14. CDR3 length equals 17 residues. CDR3 DNA sequence: TGTGCCACCGCCACCCCGACCGGACTAGCGGGAAGCAATGAGCAGTTCTTC. Its protein is CATATPTGLAGSNEQFF.

This rearrangement joins TRBV4-3 to TRBJ2-1, with TRBD2 matching over 9 bases. Looked up from germline, CDR1 is LGHNA and CDR2 is YSLEER. The CDR3 loop spans 17 amino acids. V shed 4 bases, J shed 0 bases, and the junction held 7 bases outside the gene matches. In DNA form, the CDR3 reads TGCGCCAGCAGCCTACGACTAGCGGATACCTCCTACAATGAGCAGTTCTTC. This gives the protein CASSLRLADTSYNEQFF.

V and J are TRBV30 and TRBJ1-6; D gene ambiguous. Trimming pared 2 bases from V and 10 bases from J, leaving 9 bases between. Germline values: CDR1 GTSNPN, CDR2 SVGIG (reference sequence). The CDR3 extends over 12 amino acids. Written as DNA, the CDR3 is TGTGCCTGGAGTCCCAGCGAGTCACCCCTCCACTTT. This translates into CAWSPSESPLHF.

This clone appeared once. The chain employs TRBV7-2 and TRBJ2-3, with 7 positions matching TRBD1. The CDR3 sequence is 13 residues long. CDR1 and CDR2 (germline): SGHTA, FQGNSA. Trimming at V came to 3 bases and at J to 5 bases, leaving 2 bases not matched to a gene. CDR3 in amino acids: CASSLAGGDTQYF. CDR3 nucleotide sequence: TGTGCCAGCAGCTTGGCAGGGGGAGATACGCAGTATTTT.

Written as DNA, the CDR3 is TGTGCCAGAAGGAAAACCGGGTGGGTCGGCTATGGCTACACCTTC. This encodes CARRKTGWVGYGYTF. V is TRBV5-3 and J is TRBJ1-2; D is undetermined. TRBV5-3 is an ORF for which the function is uncertain. Trimming stripped 5 bases from V and 4 bases from J, with 18 bases between. This CDR3 region has 15 residues.

This chain uses TRBV28 with TRBJ2-2; 7 positions match TRBD1. The CDR3 extends over 14 amino acids. Per the germline V gene, CDR1 is MDHEN and CDR2 is SYDVKM. V gave up 4 bases and J gave up 6 bases; unmatched junction bases: 5. This chain's CDR3 is CASSSTGAAGELFF. The CDR3 DNA sequence: TGTGCCAGCAGTTCTACAGGGGCGGCCGGGGAGCTGTTTTTT.

This clone was counted once. DNA for the CDR3: TGTGCCAGCAGTTCTGTAAATAACTATGGCTACACCTTC. Amino acid sequence: CASSSVNNYGYTF. The V and J genes are TRBV28 and TRBJ1-2; D not resolved. The germline gives CDR1 MDHEN, CDR2 SYDVKM. The CDR3 runs 13 residues. The ends were cut back, 4 bases at V and 1 base at J, with 7 bases in the middle.

This sequence joins TRBV18 and TRBJ2-7; possible D gene TRBD1, 6 bases. V shed 0 bases and J shed 5 bases, with 11 bases lying between them. Germline CDR1 KGHSH, CDR2 LQKENI. The CDR3 totals 14 residues. This CDR3 is CASSPPSRGDEQYF. DNA of the CDR3: TGTGCCAGCTCACCACCGTCCAGGGGCGACGAGCAGTACTTC.

The chain carries TRBV3-1 (or the pseudogene TRBV3-2) and TRBJ1-5, with 10 bases fitting TRBD1. Germline V gene lookup returns CDR1 LGHDT and CDR2 YNNKEL (reference sequence). This CDR3 contains 15 residues. Trimming cost V 0 bases and J 6 bases; bases outside gene matches: 2. CDR3 coding DNA: TGTGCCAGCAGCCAAGAAGGGACAGGGGTTCAGCCCCAGCATTTT. Translation: CASSQEGTGVQPQHF.

The rearrangement uses TRBV18 and TRBJ2-7, with 9 bases aligning to TRBD1. Germline CDR1 reads KGHSH; CDR2 reads LQKENI. This CDR3 spans 15 amino acids. Unmatched junction bases numbered 2, after V lost 0 bases and J lost 2 bases. The CDR3 nucleotides read TGTGCCAGCTCACCACCGGGGACAGGGACCTACGAGCAGTACTTC. Encoded protein: CASSPPGTGTYEQYF.

V is TRBV9 and J is TRBJ1-1; D unclear. Germline V gives CDR1 SGDLS, CDR2 YYNGEE. V was pared by 1 base and J by 8 bases, with 9 bases between. CDR3 length equals 12 residues. The CDR3 region is CASSVSSGEAFF. CDR3 bases: TGTGCCAGCAGCGTAAGCAGCGGAGAAGCTTTCTTT.

The rearrangement uses TRBV28 and TRBJ1-5; D is perhaps TRBD1 (6 bases). The CDR3 is made up of 16 amino acids. CDR1 is MDHEN and CDR2 is SYDVKM in the germline V gene. Trimming left V 1 base short and J 6 bases short, with 16 bases between. CDR3 protein: CASSLLSRGQGQPQHF. In DNA form, the CDR3 reads TGTGCCAGCAGTTTATTAAGCAGGGGTCAAGGTCAGCCCCAGCATTTT.

CDR3 DNA: TGTGCCAGCAGCGCCGGGACAACTAATCAGCCCCAGCATTTT. Amino acids: CASSAGTTNQPQHF. The genes are TRBV9 and TRBJ1-5; tentative D call: TRBD1 (6 bases). The germline CDR1 and CDR2 sequences are SGDLS and YYNGEE. With 3 bases removed from V and 4 bases from J, the gap between germline ends came to 11 bases. CDR3 length: 14 amino acids.

CDR3 amino acids: CATVTPLSTEAFF. CDR3 coding DNA: TGTGCCACAGTGACTCCTCTCAGTACTGAAGCTTTCTTT. V gene TRBV19 combines with J gene TRBJ1-1; D not resolved. Looked up from germline, CDR1 is LNHDA and CDR2 is SQIVND (reference sequence). V was pared by 10 bases and J by 5 bases, with 17 bases between. This CDR3 region has 13 residues.

The V gene is TRBV2, the J gene TRBJ1-2, with D tentatively TRBD1 (5 bases). Germline V CDR1 and CDR2: SNHLY, FYNNEI. Trimming took off 6 bases at V and 9 bases at J, with 11 bases between the two ends. The CDR3 length is 11 residues. The CDR3 here is CASRADSSYTF. For the CDR3, the DNA is TGTGCCAGCAGGGCTGACAGTAGCTACACCTTC.